These 29 T cell receptor beta chains were sequenced from one sample in a study of CD8 T cells in Susac syndrome. Reverse transcription of 0.5 to 1 ug RNA was performed with random hexamers. TCRdb re-analysed the immunoSEQ multiplex PCR reads in MiXCR, keeping a single row per CDR3 protein. Of tens of thousands of distinct CDR3 sequences listed, 91% are singletons. Sequenced material: CD8+ T cells from PBMCs. All receptors derive from a human donor with multiple sclerosis.

The V call is TRBV20-1, the J call TRBJ1-6, with D maybe TRBD1 (5 bases). Germline V lookup: CDR1 DFQATT, CDR2 SNEGSKA (reference sequence). The CDR3 is 13 residues long. The CDR3, as DNA: TGCAGCCCCTCGACGGGGGGGGATTCACCCCTCCACTTT. It translates to CSPSTGGDSPLHF.

The genes are TRBV4-1 and TRBJ1-5; TRBD1 might be the D (5 bases). V shed 4 bases and J shed 7 bases, with 11 bases lying between them. Per germline, CDR1 MGHRA and CDR2 YSYEKL. The CDR3 has 13 amino acids. The CDR3: CASSLPGGQPQHF. In DNA form, the CDR3 reads TGCGCCAGCAGCCTCCCCGGGGGGCAGCCCCAGCATTTT.

CDR3 DNA sequence: TGTGCCAGTAGTGTTGGTCCTGACAGCAATCAGCCCCAGCATTTT. It codes for CASSVGPDSNQPQHF. The V and J genes are TRBV19 and TRBJ1-5; D unresolved. Trimming removed 5 bases from V and 1 base from J, with 12 bases in between. The germline V gene encodes CDR1 LNHDA and CDR2 SQIVND (reference sequence). This CDR3 region has 15 residues.

The V call is TRBV29-1, the J call TRBJ2-7; D remains unclear. This CDR3 is built from 13 residues. V was trimmed by 3 bases and J by 2 bases, leaving 11 bases between them. Germline V CDR1 and CDR2: SQVTM, ANQGSEA. CDR3 coding DNA: TGCAGCGTTGAGGTGTCGGAGACCTACGAGCAGTACTTC. Translating it yields CSVEVSETYEQYF.

The CDR3 region is CASSLKAGGGNEQFF. The CDR3 DNA follows: TGTGCCAGCAGTTTAAAAGCGGGAGGGGGGAATGAGCAGTTCTTC. The V and J genes are TRBV27 and TRBJ2-1, with 10 bases identical to TRBD2. Germline-derived CDR1 and CDR2 are MNHEY and SMNVEV (reference sequence). J was trimmed by 7 bases and V by 2 bases; bases with no gene match: 5. This CDR3 region has 15 residues.

The gene calls are TRBV27 and TRBJ2-1, with D perhaps matching TRBD2 (6 bases). This CDR3 has 14 residues. Germline V gene lookup returns CDR1 MNHEY and CDR2 SMNVEV (reference sequence). Trimming cost V 5 bases and J 6 bases, with 14 bases left between them. In DNA, the CDR3 is TGTGCCAGCAGTCCCCAACGGGGGAGCAATGAGCAGTTCTTC. Amino acids: CASSPQRGSNEQFF.

The chain joins TRBV29-1 to TRBJ2-3, with 7 positions matching TRBD1. The CDR3 totals 13 residues. The germline V gene encodes CDR1 SQVTM and CDR2 ANQGSEA. Losses at the gene ends were 3 bases for V and 5 bases for J; bases not matched to a gene: 5. CDR3 in amino acids: CSVDKGAEDTQYF. The CDR3 bases are TGCAGCGTTGACAAGGGGGCGGAAGATACGCAGTATTTT.

The rearrangement links TRBV12-3 or TRBV12-4 to TRBJ1-4; D gene uncertain. CDR3 size: 13 residues. V shed 6 bases and J shed 6 bases, with 11 bases lying between them. This CDR3 reads CASSTGLDEKLFF. The CDR3 region has the DNA TGTGCCAGCAGCACGGGCCTTGATGAAAAACTGTTTTTT.

As DNA, the CDR3 is TGTGCCAGCAGTTACGGCCTAGGGGGATACGAGCAGTACTTC. Translating it yields CASSYGLGGYEQYF. The J gene is TRBJ2-7, the V gene TRBV6-5; weak D call: TRBD1 (6 bases). In germline, CDR1 is MNHEY, CDR2 SVGAGI. V was trimmed by 2 bases and J by 4 bases, leaving 12 bases between them. The CDR3 loop spans 14 amino acids.

The chain employs TRBV7-9 and TRBJ2-7; the match to TRBD1 covers 8 bases. V dropped 5 bases and J dropped 4; count of bases not matched to a gene: 7. CDR1 SEHNR and CDR2 FQNEAQ come from the germline V gene (reference sequence). The CDR3 is made up of 14 amino acids. CDR3 nucleotides: TGTGCCAGCAGCCCTCCCAGGGGGCCATACGAGCAGTACTTC. Its protein is CASSPPRGPYEQYF.

The chain has TRBV2 and TRBJ2-1, with D possibly being TRBD2 (6 bases). The CDR3 extends over 15 amino acids. CDR1 and CDR2 from the germline V gene are SNHLY and FYNNEI. Deletions cut 6 bases from V and 5 bases from J, with 17 bases between. The CDR3 DNA follows: TGTGCCAGCAGAGAGACTCGACGGAGGGACAATGAGCAGTTCTTC. Translated: CASRETRRRDNEQFF.

This clonotype was counted a few times. The gene calls are TRBV2 and TRBJ1-4; no definite D call. V lost 1 base and J lost 7, with 4 bases in between. CDR1 and CDR2 (germline): SNHLY, FYNNEI. CDR3 length equals 12 residues. CDR3 nucleotides: TGTGCCAGCAGTGAAGACAGTGAAAAACTGTTTTTT. It translates to CASSEDSEKLFF.

This clonotype was seen a single time. This rearrangement joins TRBV3-1 to TRBJ2-5; TRBD2 matches 7 bases. Germline assignment: CDR1 LGHDT and CDR2 YNNKEL (reference sequence). The ends lost 1 base at V and 3 bases at J; junction bases unmatched: 5. This CDR3 contains 15 residues. CDR3 sequence reads: CASSQGGGFEETQYF. The CDR3 DNA reads as TGTGCCAGCAGCCAAGGGGGGGGGTTCGAAGAGACCCAGTACTTC.

V is TRBV27 and J is TRBJ1-5; D gene unclear. CDR1 and CDR2 (germline): MNHEY, SMNVEV (reference sequence). The germline V and J ends were trimmed by 5 bases and 1 base, with 15 bases remaining between them. This CDR3 contains 16 residues. CDR3 in amino acids: CASSPLGLVSNQPQHF. For the CDR3, the DNA is TGTGCCAGCAGTCCCTTAGGGTTGGTAAGCAATCAGCCCCAGCATTTT.

The J gene is TRBJ1-2, the V gene TRBV4-3; 7 nucleotides align to TRBD1. There are 16 residues in the CDR3. The junction had 10 bases not matched to a gene; V was cut back by 2 bases and J by 4 bases. Germline loops: CDR1 LGHNA, CDR2 YSLEER. CDR3 sequence (DNA): TGCGCCAGCAGCCAAAGCTGGCAGGGGGGAAGCTATGGCTACACCTTC. Translating it yields CASSQSWQGGSYGYTF.

The chain carries TRBV28 and TRBJ2-3; TRBD2 matches 8 bases. V shed 6 bases, J shed 3 bases, and the junction held 5 bases outside the gene matches. Germline CDR1 reads MDHEN; CDR2 reads SYDVKM. This CDR3 region has 14 residues. The CDR3 nucleotides read TGTGCCAGCAGCGGGCCGGGGGGGACAGATACGCAGTATTTT. The encoded protein is CASSGPGGTDTQYF.

This chain connects TRBV20-1 to TRBJ2-2, with D possibly TRBD2 on 6 matching bases. Trimming removed 0 bases at V and 2 bases at J, with 13 bases between. Germline assignment: CDR1 DFQATT and CDR2 SNEGSKA (reference sequence). This CDR3 has 16 residues. CDR3 DNA: TGCAGTGCTAGAGATCTTGAGCGGGCTAACACCGGGGAGCTGTTTTTT. Encoded protein: CSARDLERANTGELFF.

The chain joins TRBV13 to TRBJ2-7, with TRBD2 matching 10 bases. Looked up from germline, CDR1 is PRHDT and CDR2 is FYEKMQ (reference sequence). The V and J ends lost 5 bases and 3 bases, in that order; junction bases with no gene match: 7. The length of the CDR3 is 15 residues. The CDR3 protein is CASSQGTSVNYEQYF. Written as DNA, the CDR3 is TGTGCCAGCAGCCAGGGGACTAGCGTAAACTACGAGCAGTACTTC.

In its sample, this clonotype was seen once. V gene TRBV7-6 combines with J gene TRBJ1-3; D is undetermined. From germline, CDR1 is SGHVS and CDR2 FNYEAQ. The CDR3 consists of 14 residues. Trimming shortened V by 5 bases and J by 0 bases, and 8 bases separated the two germline ends. The CDR3 here is CASSPYGSGNTIYF. CDR3 bases: TGTGCCAGCAGCCCCTACGGCTCTGGAAACACCATATATTTT.

The chain joins TRBV6-5 to TRBJ1-2, with D uncertain. The V gene lost 2 bases and the J gene lost 2 bases, with 6 bases spanning the gap. The CDR3 is made up of 13 amino acids. The germline gives CDR1 MNHEY, CDR2 SVGAGI. The CDR3 DNA reads as TGTGCCAGCAGTTACGACGGAAACTATGGCTACACCTTC. Amino acid sequence: CASSYDGNYGYTF.

The rearrangement joins TRBV4-2 to TRBJ2-6; D gene ambiguous. The length of the CDR3 is 14 residues. Germline V gives CDR1 LGHNA, CDR2 YNFKEQ. V lost 3 bases to trimming and J lost 0 bases, with 3 bases between them. The CDR3 DNA is TGTGCCAGCAGCCAGAACTCTGGGGCCAACGTCCTGACTTTC. Protein: CASSQNSGANVLTF.

This clonotype was counted between two and nine times. The chain joins TRBV28 to TRBJ2-1; unclear D gene. The V gene lost 6 bases and the J gene lost 7 bases, with 16 bases spanning the gap. Germline CDR1 and CDR2: MDHEN and SYDVKM. The CDR3 loop spans 14 amino acids. The CDR3 loop is CASSSVIFENEQFF. CDR3 in DNA: TGTGCCAGCAGCTCGGTAATCTTCGAGAATGAGCAGTTCTTC.

This clonotype was found once. The chain carries TRBV28 and TRBJ1-5; TRBD1 agrees at 7 bases. Germline CDR1 reads MDHEN; CDR2 reads SYDVKM. The CDR3 has 16 amino acids. The ends lost 2 bases at V and 2 bases at J; junction bases unmatched: 6. CDR3 bases: TGTGCCAGCAGTTTACACGGAGGACAGGGCAATCAGCCCCAGCATTTT. As protein: CASSLHGGQGNQPQHF. Full variable domain (rest looked up from reference TRBV28 and TRBJ1-5): DVKVTQSSRYLVKRTGEKVFLECVQDMDHENMFWYRQDPGLGLRLIYFSYDVKMKEKGDIPEGYSVSREKKERFSLILESASTNQTSMYLCASSLHGGQGNQPQHFGDGTRLSIL.

V and J are TRBV27 and TRBJ1-2; D is possibly TRBD1 (5 bases). Germline V gene data show CDR1 as MNHEY and CDR2 as SMNVEV (reference sequence). This CDR3 comprises 14 residues. Trimming removed 5 bases at V and 4 bases at J, with 14 bases between. The DNA for the CDR3 is TGTGCCAGCAGTCCAACGGGACGGCCCTATGGCTACACCTTC. It is translated as CASSPTGRPYGYTF.

Notes on this clonotype: A junction boundary mismatches the germline segment, possibly from a read error. The V gene is TRBV7-7, the J gene TRBJ2-5, with D tentatively TRBD1 (6 bases). The germline V gene has CDR1 SSHAT and CDR2 FNYEAQ (reference sequence). CDR3 length equals 14 residues. CDR3 in DNA: TGTGCTAGCAGCTCCGGACAGCTGCGAGAGACCCAGTACTTC. Its protein product is CASSSGQLRETQYF.

The rearrangement joins TRBV19 to TRBJ2-7, with D maybe TRBD1 (5 bases). The germline V and J ends were trimmed by 5 bases and 5 bases, with 13 bases remaining between them. This CDR3 has 13 residues. Germline V CDR1 and CDR2: LNHDA, SQIVND (reference sequence). CDR3 bases: TGTGCCAGTAGTGCCCAGGGATGGGACGAGCAGTACTTC. Protein sequence: CASSAQGWDEQYF.

This clonotype was counted only a few times. The genes are TRBV7-9 and TRBJ2-1, with D maybe TRBD2 (5 bases). Trimming pared 0 bases from V and 6 bases from J, leaving 6 bases between. In germline, CDR1 is SEHNR, CDR2 FQNEAQ (reference sequence). This CDR3 is built from 13 residues. CDR3 amino acids: CASSLAAGNEQFF. The CDR3, as DNA: TGTGCCAGCAGCTTAGCGGCGGGCAATGAGCAGTTCTTC.

The V gene is TRBV6-2 or TRBV6-3, the J gene TRBJ2-2; TRBD1 aligns across 9 bases. J lost 4 bases, V lost 4 bases, and 10 bases had no gene match. The germline V gene has CDR1 MNHEY and CDR2 SVGEGT. The length of the CDR3 is 17 residues. CDR3 nucleotide sequence: TGTGCCAGCAGTTCCGGGACAGGGATTTTTGCCACCGGGGAGCTGTTTTTT. It encodes CASSSGTGIFATGELFF.

The chain links TRBV28 to TRBJ2-7; 15 bases fit TRBD2. Germline V gives CDR1 MDHEN, CDR2 SYDVKM. Trimming at V came to 6 bases and at J to 3 bases, leaving 3 bases not matched to a gene. The CDR3 totals 15 residues. The CDR3 is CASRMGLAGGYEQYF. Written as DNA, the CDR3 is TGTGCCAGCAGAATGGGACTAGCGGGAGGCTACGAGCAGTACTTC.